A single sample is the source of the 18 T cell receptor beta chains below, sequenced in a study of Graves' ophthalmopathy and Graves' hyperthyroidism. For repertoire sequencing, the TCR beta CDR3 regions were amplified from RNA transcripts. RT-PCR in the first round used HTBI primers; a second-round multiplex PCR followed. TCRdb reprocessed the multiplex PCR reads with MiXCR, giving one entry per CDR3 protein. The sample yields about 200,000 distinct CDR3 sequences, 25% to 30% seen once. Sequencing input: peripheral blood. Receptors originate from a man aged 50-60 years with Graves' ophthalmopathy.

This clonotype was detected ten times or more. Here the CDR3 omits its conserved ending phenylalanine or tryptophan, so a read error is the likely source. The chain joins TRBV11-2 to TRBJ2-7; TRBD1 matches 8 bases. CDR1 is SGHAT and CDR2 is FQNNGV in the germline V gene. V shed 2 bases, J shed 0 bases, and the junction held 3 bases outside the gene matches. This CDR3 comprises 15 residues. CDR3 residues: CASSLSQGVSYEQYL. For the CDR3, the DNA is TGTGCCAGCAGCTTATCACAGGGGGTCTCCTACGAGCAGTACCTC.

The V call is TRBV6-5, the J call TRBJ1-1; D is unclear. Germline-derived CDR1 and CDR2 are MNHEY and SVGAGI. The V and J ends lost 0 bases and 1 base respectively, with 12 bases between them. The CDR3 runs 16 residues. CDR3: CASSYSPRSGNTEAFF. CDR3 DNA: TGTGCCAGCAGTTACTCCCCCAGGTCCGGGAACACTGAAGCTTTCTTT.

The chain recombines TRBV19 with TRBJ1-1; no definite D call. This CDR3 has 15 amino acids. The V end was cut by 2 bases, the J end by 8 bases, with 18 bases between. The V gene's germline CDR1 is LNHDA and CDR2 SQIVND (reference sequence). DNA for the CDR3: TGTGCCAGTAGTATAATCGCGCGTGGTAGGAACGAAGCTTTCTTT. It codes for CASSIIARGRNEAFF.

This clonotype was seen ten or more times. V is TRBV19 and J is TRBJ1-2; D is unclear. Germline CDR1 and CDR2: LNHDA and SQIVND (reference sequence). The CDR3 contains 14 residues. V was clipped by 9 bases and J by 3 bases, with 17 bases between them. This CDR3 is CASKEPGSDYGYTF. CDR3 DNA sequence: TGTGCCAGCAAGGAGCCGGGATCCGACTATGGCTACACCTTC.

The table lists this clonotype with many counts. CDR3 nucleotides: TGTGCCAGTAGTACCTTCGGGGGGAATCTCTATGGCTACACCTTC. Its translation is CASSTFGGNLYGYTF. The chain links TRBV19 to TRBJ1-2; TRBD1 might be the D (5 bases). With 4 bases removed from V and 4 bases from J, the gap between germline ends came to 16 bases. CDR1 is LNHDA and CDR2 is SQIVND in the germline V gene (reference sequence). This CDR3 region has 15 residues.

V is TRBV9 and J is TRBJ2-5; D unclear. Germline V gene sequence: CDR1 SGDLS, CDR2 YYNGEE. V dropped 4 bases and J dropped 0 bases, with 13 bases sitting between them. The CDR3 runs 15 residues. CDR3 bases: TGTGCCAGCAGCACTTCGGGCGGCAACCAAGAGACCCAGTACTTC. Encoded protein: CASSTSGGNQETQYF.

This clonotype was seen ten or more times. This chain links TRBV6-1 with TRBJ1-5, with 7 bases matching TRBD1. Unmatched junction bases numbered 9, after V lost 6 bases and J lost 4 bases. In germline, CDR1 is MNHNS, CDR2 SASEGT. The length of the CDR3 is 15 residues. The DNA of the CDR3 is TGTGCCAGCAGGTCGGCACAGGGGTGGAATCAGCCCCAGCATTTT. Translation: CASRSAQGWNQPQHF.

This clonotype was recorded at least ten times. CDR3 DNA sequence: TGTGCCAGCAGCCCCAGTGGGGCCCCAGAGACCCAGTACTTC. Amino acid sequence: CASSPSGAPETQYF. The rearrangement joins TRBV11-2 to TRBJ2-5; D is perhaps TRBD1 (5 bases). The germline V gene has CDR1 SGHAT and CDR2 FQNNGV. This CDR3 contains 14 residues. V was cut by 5 bases and J by 4 bases, with 14 bases left in between.

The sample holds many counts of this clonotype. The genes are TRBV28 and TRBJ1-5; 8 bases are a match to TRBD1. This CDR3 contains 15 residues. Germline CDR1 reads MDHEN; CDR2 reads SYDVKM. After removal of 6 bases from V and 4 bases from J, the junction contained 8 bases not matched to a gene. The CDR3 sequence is CASSSGQAMNQPQHF. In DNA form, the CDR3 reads TGTGCCAGCAGCTCGGGACAGGCCATGAATCAGCCCCAGCATTTT.

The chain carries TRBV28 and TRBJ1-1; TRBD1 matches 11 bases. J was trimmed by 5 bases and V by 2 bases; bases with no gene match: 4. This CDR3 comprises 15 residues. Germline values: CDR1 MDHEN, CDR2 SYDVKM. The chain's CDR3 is CASSLRGTGGTEAFF. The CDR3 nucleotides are TGTGCCAGCAGTTTAAGGGGGACAGGGGGGACTGAAGCTTTCTTT.

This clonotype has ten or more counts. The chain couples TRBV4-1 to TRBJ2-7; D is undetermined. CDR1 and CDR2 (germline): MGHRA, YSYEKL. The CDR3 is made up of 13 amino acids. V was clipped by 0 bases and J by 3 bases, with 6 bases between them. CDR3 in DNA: TGCGCCAGCAGCCAAGATGTAGGCTACGAGCAGTACTTC. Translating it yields CASSQDVGYEQYF.

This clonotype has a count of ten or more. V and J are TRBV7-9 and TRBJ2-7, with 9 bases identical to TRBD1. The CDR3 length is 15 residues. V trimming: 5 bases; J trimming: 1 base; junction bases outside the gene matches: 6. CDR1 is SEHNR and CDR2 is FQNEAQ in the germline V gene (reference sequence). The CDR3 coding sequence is TGTGCCAGCAGCAGAACCGGGACAGGGTCCTACGAGCAGTACTTC. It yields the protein CASSRTGTGSYEQYF.

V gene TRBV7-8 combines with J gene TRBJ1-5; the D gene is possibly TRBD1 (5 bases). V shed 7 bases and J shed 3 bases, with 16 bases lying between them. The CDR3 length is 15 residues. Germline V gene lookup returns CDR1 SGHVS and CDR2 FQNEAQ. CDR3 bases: TGTGCCAGCACTTCGCCCAGGGTGGTCAATCAGCCCCAGCATTTT. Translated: CASTSPRVVNQPQHF.

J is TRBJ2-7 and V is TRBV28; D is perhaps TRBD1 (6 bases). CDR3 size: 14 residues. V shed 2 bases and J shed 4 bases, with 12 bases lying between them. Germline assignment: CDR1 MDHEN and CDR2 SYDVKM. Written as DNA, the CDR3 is TGTGCCAGCAGTTTAGCAGGGGCTCGGTACGAGCAGTACTTC. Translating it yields CASSLAGARYEQYF.

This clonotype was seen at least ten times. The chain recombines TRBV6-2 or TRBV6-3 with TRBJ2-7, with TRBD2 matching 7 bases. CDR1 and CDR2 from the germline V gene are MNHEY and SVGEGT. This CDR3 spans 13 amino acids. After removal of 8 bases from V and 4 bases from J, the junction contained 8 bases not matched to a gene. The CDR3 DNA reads TGTGCCAGCTGCGGGGGTAGCGGATACGAGCAGTACTTC. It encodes CASCGGSGYEQYF.

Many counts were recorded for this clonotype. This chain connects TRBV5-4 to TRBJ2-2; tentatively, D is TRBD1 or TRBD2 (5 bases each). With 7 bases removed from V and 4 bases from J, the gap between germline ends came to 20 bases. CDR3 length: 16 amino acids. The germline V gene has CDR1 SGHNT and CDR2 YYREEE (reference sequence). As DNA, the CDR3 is TGTGCCAGCTACACTACTCCCAGGGCGGGCACCGGGGAGCTGTTTTTT. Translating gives CASYTTPRAGTGELFF.

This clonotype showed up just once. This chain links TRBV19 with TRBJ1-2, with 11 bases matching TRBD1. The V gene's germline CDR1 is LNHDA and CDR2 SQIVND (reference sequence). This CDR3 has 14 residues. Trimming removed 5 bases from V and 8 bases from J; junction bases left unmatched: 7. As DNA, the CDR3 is TGTGCCAGTAGTCCCGTAGGGACAGGGGGAGGCTACACCTTC. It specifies CASSPVGTGGGYTF. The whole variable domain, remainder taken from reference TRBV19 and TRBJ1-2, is DGGITQSPKYLFRKEGQNVTLSCEQNLNHDAMYWYRQDPGQGLRLIYYSQIVNDFQKGDIAEGYSVSREKKESFPLTVTSAQKNPTAFYLCASSPVGTGGGYTFGSGTRLTVV.

The CDR3 nucleotides read TGTGCCAGCAGTTACACTAAAACCGGGACAGATCCCTACGAGCAGTACTTC. Translating it yields CASSYTKTGTDPYEQYF. The V and J genes are TRBV6-2 or TRBV6-3 and TRBJ2-7; 7 nucleotides agree with TRBD1. The CDR3 is made up of 17 amino acids. CDR1 and CDR2 (germline): MNHEY, SVGEGT. The ends lost 2 bases at V and 2 bases at J; junction bases unmatched: 12.